Described below is a single T cell receptor beta chain sequence and its context. Per the study methods: Estimated nucleated cell counts came from reference gene primer amplification. Clones were read by immunoSEQ multiplex PCR, and TCRdb kept only the in-frame ones, dropping some. V and J calls and clone size are given by that table; D and trimming were obtained from the DNA. The sample carries 100,000 to 150,000 clones, approximately 83% recorded once. The entry originates in a study of blood T cell repertoires in COVID-19. Overall study context: COVID-19 samples collected from the United States, Italy and Spain covered acute and convalescent phases.

V lost 4 bases and J lost 6, with 16 bases in between. This CDR3 spans 14 amino acids. Germline V gives CDR1 SGHRS, CDR2 YFSETQ. This clonotype originated in a man aged 60 to 69 with acute or convalescent COVID-19. The rearrangement joins TRBV5-1 to TRBJ1-2; perhaps TRBD1 as D (6 bases). Sequenced input: peripheral blood. The CDR3 nucleotides are TGCGCCAGCAGCCCCGACACGGGGGGCAATGGCTACACCTTC. The encoded protein is CASSPDTGGNGYTF.